This TCR beta chain was sequenced for a study of blood T cell repertoires in COVID-19. Data came from immunoSEQ multiplex PCR; TCRdb stores just in-frame clones and leaves some out. Among around 170,000 clones, roughly nine tenths were seen once, and the ten largest hold under 5%. The CDR3 spans 17 residues. The junction had 10 bases not matched to a gene; V was cut back by 2 bases and J by 0 bases. Germline-derived CDR1 and CDR2 are MNHEY and SVGEGT. The gene calls are TRBV6-2 or TRBV6-3 and TRBJ2-7, with 7 bases fitting TRBD2. Input material: peripheral blood. The TCR originated in a woman aged 70-85 years with acute or convalescent COVID-19. The CDR3 reads CASSYEIFGGSSYEQYF. CDR3 coding DNA: TGTGCCAGCAGTTACGAAATCTTCGGGGGGAGCTCCTACGAGCAGTACTTC.